What follows are 14 T cell receptor beta chains derived from one specimen sequenced in a study of cytomegalovirus exposure and HLA in healthy donors. The PCR made use of 60 Vbeta and 13 Jbeta primers. Sequenced by immunoSEQ multiplex PCR; TCRdb stores in-frame clones only, minus some. The data show approximately 190,000 clones, around 86% seen once. The sample comprised PBMCs. These receptors all come from a man aged 35 to 55 in good health and CMV-seropositive.

The chain links TRBV5-1 to TRBJ2-7, with 9 positions matching TRBD1. V lost 5 bases and J lost 3; bases outside the gene matches: 9. Germline CDR1 is SGHRS and CDR2 is YFSETQ. The CDR3 runs to 15 residues. The DNA of the CDR3 is TGCGCCAGCAGTCCCGGGACAGGGAGTGGCTACGAGCAGTACTTC. As protein: CASSPGTGSGYEQYF.

The J gene is TRBJ1-4, the V gene TRBV27, with 7 nucleotides matching TRBD1. This CDR3 spans 15 amino acids. CDR1 and CDR2 (germline): MNHEY, SMNVEV (reference sequence). V was clipped by 3 bases and J by 5 bases; unmatched bases: 6. Written as DNA, the CDR3 is TGTGCCAGCAGTTTCCTACAGGGGCCAAATGAAAAACTGTTTTTT. Translation: CASSFLQGPNEKLFF.

The DNA of the CDR3 is TGTGCCAGCAGCTTTACGCGAACGACAGCCCGATGGTCCAATGAGCAGTTCTTC. Amino acid sequence: CASSFTRTTARWSNEQFF. The chain employs TRBV28 and TRBJ2-1, with TRBD1 as a possible D gene (5 bases). Deletions cut 6 bases from V and 6 bases from J, with 27 bases between. The CDR3 extends over 18 amino acids. Germline V CDR1 and CDR2: MDHEN, SYDVKM.

In this sample, this clone turned up a few times. This chain connects TRBV6-6 to TRBJ2-7, with a possible D match to TRBD2 (6 bases). The CDR3 loop spans 14 amino acids. Germline values: CDR1 MNHNY, CDR2 SVGAGI (reference sequence). V was shortened by 2 bases and J by 1 base, with 9 bases between the two germline ends. CDR3 region: CASSYPGESYEQYF. CDR3 coding DNA: TGTGCCAGCAGTTACCCGGGAGAATCCTACGAGCAGTACTTC.

V is TRBV28 and J is TRBJ1-4; 10 nucleotides align to TRBD1. The CDR3 sequence is 15 residues long. The V segment lost 5 bases and the J segment 3 bases; nucleotides outside the gene matches: 3. Germline-derived CDR1 and CDR2 are MDHEN and SYDVKM. The CDR3 sequence is CASSPGTGANEKLFF. In DNA form, the CDR3 reads TGTGCCAGCAGTCCAGGGACAGGGGCTAATGAAAAACTGTTTTTT.

V usage is TRBV7-6 and J usage is TRBJ2-3; D is possibly TRBD2 (6 bases). V was trimmed by 5 bases and J by 8 bases, leaving 20 bases between them. The CDR3 contains 15 residues. CDR1 and CDR2 (germline): SGHVS, FNYEAQ. CDR3 in DNA: TGTGCCAGCAGCGGAGCCGGGACTGCCCTGGGTACGCAGTATTTT. It codes for CASSGAGTALGTQYF. Looking up the rest from reference TRBV7-6 and TRBJ2-3 gives the full variable domain: GAGVSQSPRYKVTKRGQDVALRCDPISGHVSLYWYRQALGQGPEFLTYFNYEAQQDKSGLPNDRFSAERPEGSISTLTIQRTEQRDSAMYRCASSGAGTALGTQYFGPGTRLTVL.

The J gene is TRBJ2-3, the V gene TRBV13, with 8 bases lining up with TRBD1. This CDR3 is 16 amino acids long. Germline lookup yields CDR1 PRHDT and CDR2 FYEKMQ (reference sequence). Trimming removed 4 bases from V and 2 bases from J; junction bases left unmatched: 8. Here the CDR3 DNA reads TGTGCCAGCAGCTGGACAGGGACGAGGGACACAGATACGCAGTATTTT. Translated: CASSWTGTRDTDTQYF. Based on the CDR3 plus reference TRBV13 and TRBJ2-3, the full variable domain is AAGVIQSPRHLIKEKRETATLKCYPIPRHDTVYWYQQGPGQDPQFLISFYEKMQSDKGSIPDRFSAQQFSDYHSELNMSSLELGDSALYFCASSWTGTRDTDTQYFGPGTRLTVL.

This chain joins TRBV18 and TRBJ1-5; D is undetermined. In germline, CDR1 is KGHSH, CDR2 LQKENI. This CDR3 comprises 16 residues. The V end lost 3 bases, the J end lost 4 bases, and 16 bases lay between the germline ends. CDR3 coding DNA: TGTGCCAGCTCACCGCTGGTCGGGAGGGAAAATCAGCCCCAGCATTTT. Encoded protein: CASSPLVGRENQPQHF.

The rearrangement joins TRBV6-5 to TRBJ2-1; the D gene is possibly TRBD2 (5 bases). The CDR3 sequence is 11 residues long. CDR1 and CDR2 (germline): MNHEY, SVGAGI. V gave up 4 bases and J gave up 10 bases, with 8 bases separating them. The CDR3 is CASSSTGEQFF. The CDR3 DNA reads as TGTGCCAGCAGTTCTACGGGGGAGCAGTTCTTC.

The chain joins TRBV6-6 to TRBJ1-2, with unresolved D. The CDR3 length is 15 residues. With 0 bases removed from V and 3 bases from J, the gap between germline ends came to 11 bases. Per germline, CDR1 MNHNY and CDR2 SVGAGI (reference sequence). The CDR3 protein is CASSYSIGGHYGYTF. The CDR3 DNA is TGTGCCAGCAGTTACTCTATTGGAGGCCACTATGGCTACACCTTC.

The rearrangement links TRBV14 to TRBJ2-3; maybe TRBD2 (6 bases). This CDR3 is built from 14 residues. The V end was cut by 4 bases, the J end by 8 bases, with 16 bases between. Germline lookup yields CDR1 SGHDN and CDR2 FVKESK. The CDR3 nucleotides are TGTGCCAGCAGCCCTACAGGTGTGCGGGGTACGCAGTATTTT. Translating gives CASSPTGVRGTQYF.

This sequence joins TRBV13 and TRBJ1-1; D possibly corresponds to TRBD1 (6 bases). Germline CDR1 reads PRHDT; CDR2 reads FYEKMQ (reference sequence). The CDR3 covers 15 residues. V lost 5 bases, J lost 0 bases, and 13 bases lay in between. The CDR3 loop is CASSLTDRLNTEAFF. The CDR3 DNA follows: TGTGCCAGCAGCCTCACGGACAGATTGAACACTGAAGCTTTCTTT.

The gene calls are TRBV7-2 and TRBJ2-7, with D maybe TRBD1 (5 bases). CDR1 is SGHTA, CDR2 FQGNSA, per germline. The CDR3 extends over 11 amino acids. The V end lost 11 bases, the J end lost 5 bases, and 13 bases lay between the germline ends. CDR3 nucleotide sequence: TGTGCCCCGCTTCAGGGCCACGAGCAGTACTTC. The encoded protein is CAPLQGHEQYF.

The chain uses TRBV5-6 and TRBJ2-5; 9 bases match TRBD2. The CDR3 sequence is 15 residues long. Unmatched junction bases numbered 4, after V lost 0 bases and J lost 4 bases. Germline lookup yields CDR1 SGHDT and CDR2 YYEEEE. The CDR3 DNA reads TGTGCCAGCAGCTTGGGGTTTAGCGGGGGAGAGACCCAGTACTTC. This sequence encodes CASSLGFSGGETQYF.